A selection of T cell receptor beta chains follows, all from one sample in a study of CD8 T cells in ankylosing spondylitis. TCRdb re-analysed the 5' RACE reads in MiXCR, keeping a single row per CDR3 protein. This sample has 800,000 to 900,000 distinct CDR3 sequences; 10% to 15% occur once, and the top ten carry about 0.49%. The sequenced sample was blood, either unsorted or a sorted T cell fraction (not recorded which). The receptor set was obtained from a male donor with ankylosing spondylitis. CDR3s include the opening cysteine and the closing phenylalanine or tryptophan. The order of the fields is V gene, J gene, CDR3 protein.

>TRBV5-1|TRBJ2-3
CASSSLAGPDTQYF
>TRBV20-1|TRBJ1-2
CSASGSDRVRNYYGYTF
>TRBV7-8|TRBJ2-2
CASSLAPGQGSGELFF
>TRBV11-2|TRBJ2-1
CASSRRQLYNEQFF
>TRBV7-2|TRBJ2-7
CASSLASGAYYEQYF
>TRBV29-1|TRBJ2-3
CSVEKGAVTDTQYF
>TRBV11-2|TRBJ2-6
CASSFGTSGSSGANVLTF
>TRBV12-3/TRBV12-4|TRBJ2-3
CASRLGLAGSTDTQYF
>TRBV29-1|TRBJ2-1
CITTQPSGSYNEQFF
>TRBV5-1|TRBJ2-7
CASSSLQGSGYEQYF
>TRBV9|TRBJ1-1
CASSGSAWTDTEAFF
>TRBV19|TRBJ2-7
CASPQRRIYSYEQYF
>TRBV30|TRBJ1-3
CAWSVQGSNTIYF
>TRBV7-2|TRBJ1-2
CAGEDRAYYGYTF
>TRBV12-3/TRBV12-4|TRBJ2-6
CASTKLEANVLTF
>TRBV7-8|TRBJ2-1
CASSLSGAIYNEQFF
>TRBV28|TRBJ1-2
CASSFRQGTGYTF
>TRBV15|TRBJ1-1
CATSRQGAQIMNTEAFF
>TRBV24-1|TRBJ2-1
CATSDPRQGSYNEQFF
>TRBV12-3/TRBV12-4|TRBJ1-2
CASSLGTLGGYTF
>TRBV20-1|TRBJ2-3
CSASGDGLAGKQTDTQYF
>TRBV25-1|TRBJ2-7
CASSVRSGRYEQYF
>TRBV15|TRBJ2-2
CATSRAGELFF
>TRBV7-6|TRBJ2-3
CASSLRGRTDSGSSTDTQYF
>TRBV5-6|TRBJ1-1
CASSRSPGAGTEAFF
>TRBV6-1|TRBJ1-2
CAAAGGANYGYTF
>TRBV5-1|TRBJ1-1
CASSLDRAMNTEAFF
>TRBV7-3|TRBJ2-7
CASSRSGTGDYEQYF
>TRBV6-1|TRBJ1-4
CASSDWTGNEKLFF
>TRBV28|TRBJ2-7
CASSPPGLSYYEQYF
>TRBV2|TRBJ2-7
CASSGLADEQYF
>TRBV7-9|TRBJ2-2
CAADRSNTGELFF
>TRBV11-2|TRBJ2-7
CASSRTGANYEQYF
>TRBV10-1|TRBJ2-7
CARGGTDTYEQYF
>TRBV20-1|TRBJ2-3
CSASGRGLGTDTQYF
>TRBV20-1|TRBJ1-1
CSARDWGWGKNTEAFF
>TRBV28|TRBJ2-7
CASSRSGRDYEQYF
>TRBV4-3|TRBJ1-5
CASSPRTGDQPQHF
>TRBV4-3|TRBJ1-2
CASSFGVRLGVYGYTF
>TRBV20-1|TRBJ2-5
CSARDRRVGETQYF
>TRBV5-1|TRBJ2-3
CASSIGLAGGYDTQYF
>TRBV10-3|TRBJ2-3
CATLWDVSSTDTQYF
>TRBV30|TRBJ2-3
CAWSNPENTDTQYF
>TRBV20-1|TRBJ2-5
CSASSRGRETQYF
>TRBV7-2|TRBJ2-2
CASSLTAVRGGELFF
>TRBV3-1|TRBJ2-7
CASRPSIYYEQYF
>TRBV30|TRBJ2-7
CAWRKAGRSYEQYF
>TRBV5-1|TRBJ2-7
CASSLTGDAYEQYF
>TRBV7-9|TRBJ1-2
CASSFAEVIDYGYTF
>TRBV7-2|TRBJ2-3
CASSLQGILSTDTQYF
>TRBV20-1|TRBJ1-4
CSARTGGGGEKLFF
>TRBV12-3/TRBV12-4|TRBJ1-2
CASRGTGDRYGYTF
>TRBV18|TRBJ1-5
CASSPMRFQPQHF
>TRBV20-1|TRBJ2-5
CSSRGTQYF
>TRBV20-1|TRBJ2-3
CSARDARTDTQYF
>TRBV5-1|TRBJ2-7
CASSGGTVRDYEQYF
>TRBV20-1|TRBJ2-3
CSARDAGTGGADTQYF